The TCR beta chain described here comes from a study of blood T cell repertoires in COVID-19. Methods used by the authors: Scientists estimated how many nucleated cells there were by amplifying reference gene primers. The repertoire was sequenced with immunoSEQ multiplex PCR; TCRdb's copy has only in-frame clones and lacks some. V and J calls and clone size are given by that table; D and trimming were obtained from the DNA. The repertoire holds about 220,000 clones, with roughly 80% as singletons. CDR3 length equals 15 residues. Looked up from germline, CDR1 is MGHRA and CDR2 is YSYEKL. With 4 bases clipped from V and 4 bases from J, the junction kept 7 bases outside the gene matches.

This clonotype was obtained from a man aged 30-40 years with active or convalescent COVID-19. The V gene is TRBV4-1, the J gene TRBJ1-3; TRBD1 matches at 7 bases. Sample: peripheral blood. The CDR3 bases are TGCGCCAGCAGCCGCCCCGACAGGGCCGGAAACACCATATATTTT. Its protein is CASSRPDRAGNTIYF.